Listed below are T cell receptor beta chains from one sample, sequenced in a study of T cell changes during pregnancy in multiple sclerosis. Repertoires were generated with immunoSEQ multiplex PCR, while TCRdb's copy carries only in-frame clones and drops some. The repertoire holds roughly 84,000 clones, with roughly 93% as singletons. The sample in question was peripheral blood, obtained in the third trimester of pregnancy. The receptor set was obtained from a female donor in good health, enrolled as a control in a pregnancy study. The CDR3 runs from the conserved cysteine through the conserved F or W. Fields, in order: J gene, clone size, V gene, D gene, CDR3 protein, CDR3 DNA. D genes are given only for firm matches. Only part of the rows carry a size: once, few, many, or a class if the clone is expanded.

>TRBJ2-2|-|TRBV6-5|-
CASQPRGVTGELFF
TGTGCCAGCCAACCGCGCGGCGTCACCGGGGAGCTGTTTTTT
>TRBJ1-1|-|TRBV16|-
CASGQVQVTEAFF
TGTGCCAGCGGCCAGGTCCAGGTGACTGAAGCTTTCTTT
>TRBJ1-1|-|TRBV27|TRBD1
CASSRTGNTEAFF
TGTGCCAGCTCCCGGACAGGCAACACTGAAGCTTTCTTT
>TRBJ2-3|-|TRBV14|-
CASSLNKRSTSLTDTQYF
TGTGCCAGCAGCCTAAACAAGAGGTCGACTTCCCTCACAGATACGCAGTATTTT
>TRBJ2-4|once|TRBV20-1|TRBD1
CSAGPRDRAYF
TGCAGTGCTGGTCCTCGGGACAGGGCTTACTTC
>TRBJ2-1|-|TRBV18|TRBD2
CASSLLRVGRDEQFF
TGTGCCAGCTCACTCCTCAGGGTAGGGAGGGATGAGCAGTTCTTC
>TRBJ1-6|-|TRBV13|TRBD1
CASNQWETGAPLHF
TGTGCCAGCAACCAGTGGGAAACAGGGGCACCCCTCCACTTT
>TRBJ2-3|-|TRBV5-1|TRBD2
CASSLTSGGSTDTQYF
TGCGCCAGCAGCTTGACTAGCGGAGGGAGCACAGATACGCAGTATTTT
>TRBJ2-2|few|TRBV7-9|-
CASSLARQNTGELFF
TGTGCCAGCAGCTTAGCGCGACAGAACACCGGGGAGCTGTTTTTT
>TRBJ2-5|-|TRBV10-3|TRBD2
CAITTNGLAGNLQETQYF
TGTGCCATCACCACTAATGGACTAGCGGGGAATCTCCAAGAGACCCAGTACTTC
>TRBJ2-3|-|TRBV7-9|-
CASSLTGFADTQYF
TGTGCCAGCAGCTTAACAGGCTTCGCAGATACGCAGTATTTT
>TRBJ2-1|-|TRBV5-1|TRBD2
CASSSPGLAGNNEQFF
TGCGCCAGCAGCTCCCCTGGACTAGCGGGGAACAATGAGCAGTTCTTC
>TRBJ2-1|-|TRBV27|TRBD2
CASSSKLGLAGNEQFF
TGTGCCAGCAGTTCCAAACTTGGACTAGCAGGCAATGAGCAGTTCTTC
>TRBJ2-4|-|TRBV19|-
CANHGVAKNIQYF
TGTGCCAACCACGGGGTAGCCAAAAACATTCAGTACTTC
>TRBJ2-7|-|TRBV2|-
CASSDRYEQYF
TGTGCCAGCAGTGATCGCTACGAGCAGTACTTC
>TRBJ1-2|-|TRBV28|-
CASSNRINGYTF
TGTGCCAGCAGCAACAGGATTAATGGCTACACCTTC
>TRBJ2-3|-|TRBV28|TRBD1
CASGGSGTGSTDTQYF
TGTGCCAGCGGGGGCTCCGGGACAGGGTCGACAGATACGCAGTATTTT
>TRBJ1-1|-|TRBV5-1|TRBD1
CASSSGTGGTEAFF
TGCGCCAGCAGCTCCGGGACAGGGGGCACTGAAGCTTTCTTT
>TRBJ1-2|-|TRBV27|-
CASSLSPGMDGYTF
TGTGCCAGCAGTTTATCTCCAGGAATGGATGGCTACACCTTC
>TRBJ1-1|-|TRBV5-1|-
CASSLVGSAEAFF
TGCGCCAGCAGCTTGGTTGGTAGCGCTGAAGCTTTCTTT
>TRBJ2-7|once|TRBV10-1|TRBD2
CASSDVVAGAPSSYEQYF
TGCGCCAGCAGTGATGTTGTAGCGGGGGCACCCAGCTCCTACGAGCAGTACTTC
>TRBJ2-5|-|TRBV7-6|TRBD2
CASSLYGLAVVQETQYF
TGTGCCAGCAGCCTTTACGGACTAGCGGTGGTACAAGAGACCCAGTACTTC
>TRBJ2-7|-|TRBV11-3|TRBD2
CASSRGTSDEQYF
TGTGCCAGCAGCCGCGGGACTAGCGACGAGCAGTACTTC
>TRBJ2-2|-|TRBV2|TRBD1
CASSGLRSTGVNTGELFF
TGTGCCAGCAGTGGACTGCGGTCCACAGGGGTGAACACCGGGGAGCTGTTTTTT
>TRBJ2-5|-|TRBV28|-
CASTSATRWETQYF
TGTGCCAGCACCTCGGCGACCAGGTGGGAGACCCAGTACTTC
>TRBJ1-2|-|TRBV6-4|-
CASSDHSANYGYTF
TGTGCCAGCAGTGACCATTCAGCTAACTATGGCTACACCTTC
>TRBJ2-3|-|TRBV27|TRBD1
CASTSRNSDRGTDTQYF
TGTGCCAGCACCTCCCGCAACTCCGACAGGGGGACAGATACGCAGTATTTT
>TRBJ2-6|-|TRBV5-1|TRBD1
CASSRTGPSSGANVLTF
TGCGCCAGCAGTCGGACAGGGCCCAGCTCTGGGGCCAACGTCCTGACTTTC
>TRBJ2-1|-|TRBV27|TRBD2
CASSLGSWASGRASIYNEQFF
TGTGCCAGCAGTTTAGGTAGTTGGGCTAGCGGGAGGGCCTCTATCTACAATGAGCAGTTCTTC
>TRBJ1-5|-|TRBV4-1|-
CASSQDYGSQPQHF
TGCGCCAGCAGCCAAGATTACGGGAGCCAGCCCCAGCATTTT
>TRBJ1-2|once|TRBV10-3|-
CAISEVSAEGYTF
TGTGCCATCAGTGAGGTTTCGGCGGAAGGCTACACCTTC
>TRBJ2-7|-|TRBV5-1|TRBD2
CASSLGLAGESGAYEQYF
TGCGCCAGCAGCTTGGGACTAGCGGGAGAGAGCGGGGCCTACGAGCAGTACTTC
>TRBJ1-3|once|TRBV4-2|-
CASSQTGLSGNTIYF
TGTGCCAGCAGCCAAACAGGGCTCTCTGGAAACACCATATATTTT
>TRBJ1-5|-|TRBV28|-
CATTGGRGSNQPQHF
TGTGCCACTACCGGGGGAAGGGGAAGCAATCAGCCCCAGCATTTT
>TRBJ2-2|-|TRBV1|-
CTSSQDDYDTGELFF
TGCACCAGCAGCCAAGACGACTACGACACCGGGGAGCTGTTTTTT
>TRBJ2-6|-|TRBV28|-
CATLGGSGANVLTF
TGTGCCACCTTGGGAGGATCTGGGGCCAACGTCCTGACTTTC
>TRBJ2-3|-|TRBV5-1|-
CASSTTGSDTQYF
TGCGCCAGCAGCACTACAGGGTCCGATACGCAGTATTTT
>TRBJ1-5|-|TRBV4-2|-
CASSQGRARANSNQPQHF
TGTGCCAGCAGCCAAGGAAGAGCACGCGCGAATAGCAATCAGCCCCAGCATTTT
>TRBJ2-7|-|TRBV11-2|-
CASSLGGFYEQYF
TGTGCCAGCAGCTTAGGAGGTTTCTACGAGCAGTACTTC
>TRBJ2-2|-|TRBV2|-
CASSRERVSNTGELFF
TGTGCCAGCAGTCGAGAGCGGGTATCGAACACCGGGGAGCTGTTTTTT
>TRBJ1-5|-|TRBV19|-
CASTSGDQPQHF
TGTGCCAGTACTTCAGGGGATCAGCCCCAGCATTTT
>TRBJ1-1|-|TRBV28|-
CASSPSRVGETEAFF
TGTGCCAGCAGTCCCTCCAGGGTTGGGGAAACTGAAGCTTTCTTT
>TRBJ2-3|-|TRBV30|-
CARRSTDTQYF
TGTGCCCGGCGGAGCACAGATACGCAGTATTTT
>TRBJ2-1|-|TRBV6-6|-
CASSFSGVDEQFF
TGTGCCAGCAGCTTTTCGGGTGTCGATGAGCAGTTCTTC
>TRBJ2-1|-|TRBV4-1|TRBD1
CASSEVGGEAYNEQFF
TGCGCCAGCAGCGAAGTAGGGGGCGAAGCCTACAATGAGCAGTTCTTC
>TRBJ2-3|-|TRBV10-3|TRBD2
CAISESSPAGAITDTQYF
TGTGCCATCAGTGAGTCGAGCCCAGCGGGAGCAATCACAGATACGCAGTATTTT